The clone carrying this T cell receptor (beta chain) has a handful of counts. Its specificity is not known. Sequenced material consisted of expressed TCRB transcripts (all of the isolated RNA was reverse transcribed). TCRdb's copy holds only in-frame clones and misses some; the assay was immunoSEQ multiplex PCR. The repertoire holds 300,000 to 400,000 clones, with roughly 9% as singletons. Per germline, CDR1 SNHLY and CDR2 FYNNEI. V was clipped by 2 bases and J by 9 bases, with 11 bases between them. The CDR3 has 14 amino acids. This specimen belongs to a study of beta chain features in type 1 diabetes. Study context: No patient-donor differences in age, gender, total cells or subset yield.

The study's findings and limits: When Type 1 diabetes patients were examined, their TCRB CDR3s proved moderately but significantly shorter in all four CD4+ subsets. Researchers could not determine here whether HLA type influences TCRB rearrangement. Type 1 diabetes patients had fewer VDJ junction insertions and more deletions.

Specimen: central memory CD4+ T cells from blood. The chain couples TRBV2 to TRBJ1-6; D possibly corresponds to TRBD1 (6 bases). This clonotype originated in a man aged 25 to 40 with type 1 diabetes. Here the CDR3 reads CASSEYREGSPLHF. The CDR3 DNA is TGTGCCAGCAGTGAATACAGGGAGGGTTCACCCCTCCACTTT. The variable domain in full, with the rest retrieved from reference TRBV2 and TRBJ1-6, is EPEVTQTPSHQVTQMGQEVILRCVPISNHLYFYWYRQILGQKVEFLVSFYNNEISEKSEIFDDQFSVERPDGSNFTLKIRSTKLEDSAMYFCASSEYREGSPLHFGNGTRLTVT.